Listed below are T cell receptor beta chains from one sample, sequenced in a study of T cell changes during pregnancy in multiple sclerosis. The protocol was immunoSEQ multiplex PCR, while the TCRdb copy is restricted to in-frame clones and leaves out a portion. Of 100,000 or so clones listed, 85% to 95% are singletons. The sample consisted of peripheral blood, taken in the first trimester of pregnancy. These receptor sequences come from a female donor with multiple sclerosis, enrolled in a pregnancy study. Each CDR3 is given with its conserved first and last residue. The D gene is left open where the match is weak. Size is stated for part of the rows, as once, few or many counts, or as a class when the clone is expanded.

V: TRBV11-3; size: NA; J: TRBJ2-2; D: NA; CDR3: CASSLDPGGELFF; DNA: TGTGCCAGCAGCTTAGACCCGGGCGGGGAGCTGTTTTTT
V: TRBV27; size: NA; J: TRBJ1-2; D: NA; CDR3: CASSFHGVGRGDYGYTF; DNA: TGTGCCAGCAGTTTTCATGGGGTCGGCAGGGGAGACTATGGCTACACCTTC
V: TRBV19; size: NA; J: TRBJ1-5; D: TRBD1; CDR3: CASRTPGQNNQPQHF; DNA: TGTGCCAGTAGAACTCCGGGACAGAATAATCAGCCCCAGCATTTT
V: TRBV19; size: NA; J: TRBJ2-3; D: NA; CDR3: CASRQDPSDTQYF; DNA: TGTGCCAGCCGACAGGATCCTTCGGACACGCAGTATTTT
V: TRBV6-6; size: NA; J: TRBJ1-5; D: NA; CDR3: CATRESNQPQHF; DNA: TGTGCCACCCGGGAAAGCAATCAGCCCCAGCATTTT
V: TRBV27; size: once; J: TRBJ2-2; D: TRBD1; CDR3: CASSEGQGVPGELFF; DNA: TGTGCCAGCAGCGAGGGACAGGGTGTCCCCGGGGAGCTGTTTTTT
V: TRBV19; size: NA; J: TRBJ1-5; D: NA; CDR3: CASNPRARGHQPQHF; DNA: TGTGCCAGTAATCCCCGGGCTAGGGGCCATCAGCCCCAGCATTTT
V: TRBV14; size: NA; J: TRBJ2-1; D: TRBD1; CDR3: CASSQDRRGQEFF; DNA: TGTGCCAGCAGCCAAGATAGGAGGGGACAGGAGTTCTTC
V: TRBV18; size: once; J: TRBJ1-1; D: NA; CDR3: CASSPPGQGWATEAFF; DNA: TGTGCCAGCTCACCACCGGGCCAGGGGTGGGCCACTGAAGCTTTCTTT
V: TRBV10-3; size: NA; J: TRBJ2-7; D: NA; CDR3: CAISEPRSSYEQYF; DNA: TGTGCCATCAGTGAGCCTAGGAGCTCCTACGAGCAGTACTTC
V: TRBV15; size: NA; J: TRBJ2-7; D: TRBD2; CDR3: CATSRVRGTYEQYF; DNA: TGTGCCACCAGCAGAGTGCGGGGGACCTACGAGCAGTACTTC
V: TRBV11-3; size: NA; J: TRBJ2-2; D: NA; CDR3: CASSLASNTGELFF; DNA: TGTGCCAGCAGCTTAGCTTCGAACACCGGGGAGCTGTTTTTT
V: TRBV7-3; size: NA; J: TRBJ2-5; D: TRBD2; CDR3: CASSLSGGQTETQYF; DNA: TGTGCCAGCAGCTTGTCGGGGGGGCAGACGGAGACCCAGTACTTC
V: TRBV28; size: NA; J: TRBJ1-6; D: NA; CDR3: CASSLGQANSPLHF; DNA: TGTGCCAGCAGTTTGGGGCAAGCTAATTCACCCCTCCACTTT
V: TRBV27; size: NA; J: TRBJ1-5; D: NA; CDR3: CASSSQGYSNQPQHF; DNA: TGTGCCAGCAGTTCGCAGGGGTACAGCAATCAGCCCCAGCATTTT
V: TRBV6-1; size: NA; J: TRBJ2-1; D: TRBD1; CDR3: CASSPFTRGNEQFF; DNA: TGTGCCAGCAGCCCCTTTACCAGGGGGAATGAGCAGTTCTTC
V: TRBV5-6; size: once; J: TRBJ1-5; D: NA; CDR3: CASSRRGNSNQPQHF; DNA: TGTGCCAGCAGCCGGAGAGGGAATAGCAATCAGCCCCAGCATTTT
V: TRBV5-1; size: NA; J: TRBJ2-7; D: TRBD2; CDR3: CASSEGLAGEGEQYF; DNA: TGCGCCAGCAGCGAGGGACTAGCGGGTGAGGGCGAGCAGTACTTC
V: TRBV6-5; size: NA; J: TRBJ1-1; D: TRBD1; CDR3: CASSQTGLGAFF; DNA: TGTGCCAGCAGTCAGACAGGGTTAGGAGCTTTCTTT
V: TRBV28; size: NA; J: TRBJ2-7; D: NA; CDR3: CASRMPGGINEQYF; DNA: TGTGCCAGCAGGATGCCGGGGGGCATCAACGAGCAGTACTTC
V: TRBV7-8; size: NA; J: TRBJ2-1; D: NA; CDR3: CASRSRGGLNEQFF; DNA: TGTGCCAGCAGGTCTAGAGGGGGTCTCAATGAGCAGTTCTTC
V: TRBV6-5; size: NA; J: TRBJ2-7; D: TRBD1; CDR3: CASSYSTGRYEQYF; DNA: TGTGCCAGCAGTTACTCGACAGGGAGATACGAGCAGTACTTC
V: TRBV19; size: NA; J: TRBJ2-5; D: TRBD2; CDR3: CASSIDGRGGETQYF; DNA: TGTGCCAGTAGTATAGATGGCCGGGGGGGGGAGACCCAGTACTTC
V: TRBV6-6; size: NA; J: TRBJ2-2; D: TRBD2; CDR3: CASTVLAGGLTGELFF; DNA: TGTGCCAGCACTGTACTAGCGGGGGGGCTCACCGGGGAGCTGTTTTTT
V: TRBV21-1; size: NA; J: TRBJ2-7; D: NA; CDR3: CASSNSRVREYEQYF; DNA: TGTGCCAGCAGCAATTCGAGGGTTCGCGAGTACGAGCAGTACTTC
V: TRBV6-5; size: once; J: TRBJ1-6; D: NA; CDR3: CASSYSGGSSPLHF; DNA: TGTGCCAGCAGTTACTCGGGGGGGTCTTCACCCCTCCACTTT
V: TRBV5-8; size: NA; J: TRBJ2-1; D: TRBD1; CDR3: CASSFRLTGGVNEQFF; DNA: TGTGCCAGCAGCTTCCGGTTAACAGGGGGCGTAAATGAGCAGTTCTTC
V: TRBV5-6; size: NA; J: TRBJ2-5; D: TRBD2; CDR3: CASSFYFGSSGEKETQYF; DNA: TGTGCCAGCAGCTTCTACTTCGGTAGTAGCGGGGAGAAAGAGACCCAGTACTTC
V: TRBV19; size: NA; J: TRBJ1-5; D: NA; CDR3: CASSIGGSNQPQHF; DNA: TGTGCCAGTAGTATAGGAGGGTCCAATCAGCCCCAGCATTTT
V: TRBV9; size: NA; J: TRBJ2-1; D: NA; CDR3: CASNNPSRRVSEQFF; DNA: TGTGCCAGCAACAACCCTAGCCGCCGGGTGAGTGAGCAGTTCTTC
V: TRBV6-6; size: NA; J: TRBJ1-5; D: NA; CDR3: CASSLSGSNQPQHF; DNA: TGTGCCAGCAGTTTGTCGGGTAGCAATCAGCCCCAGCATTTT
V: TRBV27; size: NA; J: TRBJ1-5; D: TRBD1; CDR3: CASSNGGGRQPQHF; DNA: TGTGCCAGCTCAAACGGAGGGGGCAGACAGCCCCAGCATTTT
V: TRBV6-1; size: NA; J: TRBJ1-6; D: TRBD1; CDR3: CASMGTGVDSPLHF; DNA: TGTGCCAGCATGGGGACAGGGGTCGATTCACCCCTCCACTTT
V: TRBV4-2; size: NA; J: TRBJ2-1; D: TRBD2; CDR3: CASSQRAGGYREQFF; DNA: TGTGCCAGCAGCCAAAGGGCGGGGGGGTACAGGGAGCAGTTCTTC
V: TRBV7-9; size: NA; J: TRBJ1-5; D: NA; CDR3: CASSLVSGYSNQPQHF; DNA: TGTGCCAGCAGCTTAGTTTCGGGATATAGCAATCAGCCCCAGCATTTT
V: TRBV4-1; size: NA; J: TRBJ2-5; D: NA; CDR3: CASSLPTDQETQYF; DNA: TGCGCCAGCAGCCTCCCGACAGACCAAGAGACCCAGTACTTC
V: TRBV6-5; size: NA; J: TRBJ1-2; D: NA; CDR3: CASMGEGRNGYTF; DNA: TGTGCCAGCATGGGGGAAGGGAGGAACGGCTACACCTTC
V: TRBV7-2; size: NA; J: TRBJ1-5; D: TRBD1; CDR3: CASSPGTGGNQPQHF; DNA: TGTGCCAGCAGCCCCGGGACAGGGGGGAATCAGCCCCAGCATTTT
V: TRBV9; size: NA; J: TRBJ2-7; D: TRBD1; CDR3: CASSDPGTGNHEQYF; DNA: TGTGCCAGCAGCGACCCCGGGACAGGGAACCACGAGCAGTACTTC
V: TRBV29-1; size: NA; J: TRBJ1-1; D: NA; CDR3: CSAPGGTEAFF; DNA: TGCAGCGCTCCCGGCGGCACTGAAGCTTTCTTT
V: TRBV7-9; size: NA; J: TRBJ2-3; D: NA; CDR3: CASSLIAPTSTDTQYF; DNA: TGTGCCAGCAGCTTAATTGCACCGACTAGCACAGATACGCAGTATTTT
V: TRBV7-9; size: NA; J: TRBJ1-2; D: TRBD1; CDR3: CASSEQGAYGYTF; DNA: TGTGCCAGCAGCGAACAGGGGGCATATGGCTACACCTTC
V: TRBV7-8; size: once; J: TRBJ1-1; D: NA; CDR3: CASSLEQGIMNTEAFF; DNA: TGTGCCAGCAGCTTAGAGCAGGGGATAATGAACACTGAAGCTTTCTTT
V: TRBV21-1; size: NA; J: TRBJ1-1; D: NA; CDR3: CALRDRGETEAFF; DNA: TGTGCCCTCCGGGACAGGGGCGAAACTGAAGCTTTCTTT
V: TRBV6-1; size: NA; J: TRBJ1-2; D: NA; CDR3: CASSELGTQLDYGYTF; DNA: TGTGCCAGCAGTGAGTTGGGGACTCAGCTGGACTATGGCTACACCTTC
V: TRBV5-4; size: NA; J: TRBJ1-6; D: TRBD1; CDR3: CASTRTGQSSYNSPLHF; DNA: TGTGCCAGTACTCGGACAGGGCAAAGCTCCTATAATTCACCCCTCCACTTT
V: TRBV11-2; size: NA; J: TRBJ2-7; D: TRBD1; CDR3: CASSLGTGGIYEQYF; DNA: TGTGCCAGCAGCTTAGGGACAGGGGGCATCTACGAGCAGTACTTC
V: TRBV6-1; size: NA; J: TRBJ2-3; D: TRBD2; CDR3: CASSEGLPFTDTQYF; DNA: TGTGCCAGCAGTGAGGGACTACCTTTCACAGATACGCAGTATTTT
V: TRBV5-1; size: NA; J: TRBJ2-1; D: NA; CDR3: CASRLRLANEQFF; DNA: TGCGCCAGCAGGTTGCGGCTAGCTAATGAGCAGTTCTTC
V: TRBV14; size: NA; J: TRBJ1-1; D: NA; CDR3: CASSQDWSGGTEAFF; DNA: TGTGCCAGCAGCCAAGATTGGTCCGGAGGAACTGAAGCTTTCTTT
V: TRBV4-1; size: NA; J: TRBJ2-5; D: TRBD1; CDR3: CASSQGLTGVVETQYF; DNA: TGCGCCAGCAGCCAAGGCCTCACAGGGGTGGTAGAGACCCAGTACTTC
V: TRBV18; size: NA; J: TRBJ2-1; D: NA; CDR3: CASSPPIKPSWFF; DNA: TGTGCCAGCTCACCACCTATAAAGCCTTCTTGGTTCTTC
V: TRBV30; size: NA; J: TRBJ1-6; D: NA; CDR3: CAWGTTAPLHF; DNA: TGTGCCTGGGGTACGACAGCACCCCTCCACTTT
V: TRBV9; size: NA; J: TRBJ2-2; D: TRBD2; CDR3: CASSVEASGGGNTGELFF; DNA: TGTGCCAGCAGCGTTGAGGCTAGCGGGGGGGGGAACACCGGGGAGCTGTTTTTT
V: TRBV6-5; size: once; J: TRBJ2-7; D: TRBD2; CDR3: CASSYLAGGYEQYF; DNA: TGTGCCAGCAGTTACTTGGCGGGGGGGTACGAGCAGTACTTC
V: TRBV11-2; size: NA; J: TRBJ1-4; D: TRBD1; CDR3: CASSLGRGRQNEKLFF; DNA: TGTGCCAGCAGCTTAGGCAGGGGGCGTCAAAATGAAAAACTGTTTTTT
V: TRBV5-4; size: NA; J: TRBJ2-3; D: TRBD2; CDR3: CASSNPSSGARAQYF; DNA: TGTGCCAGCAGTAATCCATCTAGCGGGGCTCGGGCGCAGTATTTT
V: TRBV10-2; size: NA; J: TRBJ2-5; D: NA; CDR3: CASSDSMGGPETQYF; DNA: TGCGCCAGCAGTGATAGTATGGGGGGACCAGAGACCCAGTACTTC
V: TRBV9; size: once; J: TRBJ2-7; D: TRBD1; CDR3: CASSVDPDRVWRQYF; DNA: TGTGCCAGCAGCGTAGACCCGGACAGGGTCTGGCGGCAGTACTTC